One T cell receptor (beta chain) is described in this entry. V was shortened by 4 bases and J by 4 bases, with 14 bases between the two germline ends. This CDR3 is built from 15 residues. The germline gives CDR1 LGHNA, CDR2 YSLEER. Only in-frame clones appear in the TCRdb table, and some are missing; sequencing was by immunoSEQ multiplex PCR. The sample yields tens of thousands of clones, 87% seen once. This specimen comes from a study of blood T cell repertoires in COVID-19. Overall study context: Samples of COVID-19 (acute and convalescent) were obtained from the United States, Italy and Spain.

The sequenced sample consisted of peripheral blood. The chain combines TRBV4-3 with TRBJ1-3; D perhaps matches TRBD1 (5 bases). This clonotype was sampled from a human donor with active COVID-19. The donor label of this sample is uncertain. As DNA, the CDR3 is TGCGCCAGCAGCCGACGGGGGGAGCAGGGAAACACCATATATTTT. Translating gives CASSRRGEQGNTIYF.